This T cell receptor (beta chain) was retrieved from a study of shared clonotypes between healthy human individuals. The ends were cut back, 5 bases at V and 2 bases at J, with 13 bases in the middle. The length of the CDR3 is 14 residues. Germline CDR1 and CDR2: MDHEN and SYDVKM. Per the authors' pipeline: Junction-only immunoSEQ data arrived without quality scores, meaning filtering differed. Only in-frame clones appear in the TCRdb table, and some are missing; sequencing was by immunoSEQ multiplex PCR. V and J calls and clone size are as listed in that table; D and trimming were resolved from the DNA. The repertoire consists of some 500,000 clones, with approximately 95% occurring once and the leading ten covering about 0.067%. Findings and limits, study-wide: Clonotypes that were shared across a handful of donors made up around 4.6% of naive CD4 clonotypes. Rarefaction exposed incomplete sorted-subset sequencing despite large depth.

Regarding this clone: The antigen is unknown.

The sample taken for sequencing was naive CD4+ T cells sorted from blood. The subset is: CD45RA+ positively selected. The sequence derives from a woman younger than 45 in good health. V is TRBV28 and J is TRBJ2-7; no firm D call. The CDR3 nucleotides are TGTGCCAGCAGTCTCCCGACTGGAACCTACGAGCAGTACTTC. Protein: CASSLPTGTYEQYF.